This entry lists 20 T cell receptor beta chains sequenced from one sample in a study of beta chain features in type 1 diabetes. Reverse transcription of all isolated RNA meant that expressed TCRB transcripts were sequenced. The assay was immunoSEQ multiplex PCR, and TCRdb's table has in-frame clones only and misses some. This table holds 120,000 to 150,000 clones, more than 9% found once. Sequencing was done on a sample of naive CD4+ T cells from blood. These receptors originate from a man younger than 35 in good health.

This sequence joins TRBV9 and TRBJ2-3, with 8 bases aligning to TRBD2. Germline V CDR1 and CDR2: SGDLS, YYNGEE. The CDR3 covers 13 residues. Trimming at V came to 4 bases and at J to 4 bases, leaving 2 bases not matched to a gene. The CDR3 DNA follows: TGTGCCAGCAGCAAAGCGGGGGCAGATACGCAGTATTTT. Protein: CASSKAGADTQYF.

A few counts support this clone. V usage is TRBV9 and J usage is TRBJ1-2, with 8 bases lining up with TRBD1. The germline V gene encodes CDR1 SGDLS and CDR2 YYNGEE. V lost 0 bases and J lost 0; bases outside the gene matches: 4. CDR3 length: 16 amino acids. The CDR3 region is CASSVGQGAANYGYTF. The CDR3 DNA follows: TGTGCCAGCAGCGTAGGTCAGGGGGCAGCTAACTATGGCTACACCTTC.

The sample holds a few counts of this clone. CDR3 residues: CASSPGTGVTEAFF. The CDR3 nucleotides read TGCGCCAGCAGCCCCGGGACAGGGGTCACTGAAGCTTTCTTT. The J gene is TRBJ1-1, the V gene TRBV5-1; 10 bases are shared with TRBD1. With 4 bases clipped from V and 4 bases from J, the junction kept 4 bases outside the gene matches. Germline-derived CDR1 and CDR2 are SGHRS and YFSETQ. CDR3 length: 14 residues.

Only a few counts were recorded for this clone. CDR3 DNA: TGTGCCAGCAGCTTAGGGACTAGTTGGACAGATACGCAGTATTTT. Translation: CASSLGTSWTDTQYF. This chain joins TRBV7-3 and TRBJ2-3; 8 bases line up with TRBD2. Per germline, CDR1 SGHTA and CDR2 FQGTGA. V lost 2 bases and J lost 3; bases outside the gene matches: 4. The CDR3 totals 15 residues. Full variable domain (outside the CDR3, taken from reference TRBV7-3 and TRBJ2-3): GAGVSQTPSNKVTEKGKYVELRCDPISGHTALYWYRQSLGQGPEFLIYFQGTGAADDSGLPNDRFFAVRPEGSVSTLKIQRTERGDSAVYLCASSLGTSWTDTQYFGPGTRLTVL.

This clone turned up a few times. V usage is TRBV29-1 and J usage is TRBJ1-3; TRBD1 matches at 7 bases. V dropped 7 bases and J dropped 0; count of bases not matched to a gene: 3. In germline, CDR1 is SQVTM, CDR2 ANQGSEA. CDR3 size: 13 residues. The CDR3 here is CSAGQVSGNTIYF. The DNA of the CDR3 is TGCAGCGCCGGACAGGTCTCTGGAAACACCATATATTTT.

In nucleotides, the CDR3 is TGCGCCAGCAGCTTGGGGCTAGCGGGGGAGGCAGATACGCAGTATTTT. Protein: CASSLGLAGEADTQYF. J is TRBJ2-3 and V is TRBV5-1; 10 nucleotides line up with TRBD2. Germline-derived CDR1 and CDR2 are SGHRS and YFSETQ. The trim removed 0 bases at V and 4 bases at J, leaving 5 bases unmatched. The CDR3 runs to 16 residues.

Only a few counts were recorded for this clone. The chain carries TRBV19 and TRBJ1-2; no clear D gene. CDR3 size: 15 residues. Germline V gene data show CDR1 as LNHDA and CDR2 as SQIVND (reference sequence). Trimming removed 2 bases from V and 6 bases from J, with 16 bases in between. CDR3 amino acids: CASSITLARLDGYTF. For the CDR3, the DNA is TGTGCCAGTAGTATAACCCTGGCCAGGTTGGATGGCTACACCTTC.

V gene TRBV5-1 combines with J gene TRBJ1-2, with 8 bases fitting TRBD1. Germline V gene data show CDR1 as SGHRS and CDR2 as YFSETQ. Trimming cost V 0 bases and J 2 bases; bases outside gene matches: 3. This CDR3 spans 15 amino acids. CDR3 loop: CASSLVQGANYGYTF. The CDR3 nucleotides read TGCGCCAGCAGCTTGGTGCAGGGGGCCAACTATGGCTACACCTTC.

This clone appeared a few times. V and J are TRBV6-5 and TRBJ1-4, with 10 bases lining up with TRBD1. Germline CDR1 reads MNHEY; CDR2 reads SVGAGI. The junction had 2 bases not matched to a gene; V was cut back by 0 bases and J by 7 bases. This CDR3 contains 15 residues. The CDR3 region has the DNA TGTGCCAGCAGTTACTCGTGGACAGGGGGTGAAAAACTGTTTTTT. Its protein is CASSYSWTGGEKLFF.

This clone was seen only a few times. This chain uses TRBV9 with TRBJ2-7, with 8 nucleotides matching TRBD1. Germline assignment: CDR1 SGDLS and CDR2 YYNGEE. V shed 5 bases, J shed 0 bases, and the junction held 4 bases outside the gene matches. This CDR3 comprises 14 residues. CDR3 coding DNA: TGTGCCAGCAGTAGGACAGGGCTCTCCTACGAGCAGTACTTC. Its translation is CASSRTGLSYEQYF.

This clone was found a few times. DNA for the CDR3: TGTGCCAGCAGCTTAACTGGAAGCGCCACCGGGGAGCTGTTTTTT. Translated: CASSLTGSATGELFF. The chain has TRBV7-3 and TRBJ2-2; no reliable D call. The germline V gene has CDR1 SGHTA and CDR2 FQGTGA. There are 15 residues in the CDR3. V dropped 0 bases and J dropped 4 bases, with 9 bases sitting between them.

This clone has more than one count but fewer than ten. In DNA form, the CDR3 reads TGCGCCAGCAGCTTGGAAGGGGGCCGGCAAGAGACCCAGTACTTC. This encodes CASSLEGGRQETQYF. The V and J genes are TRBV5-1 and TRBJ2-5; 7 nucleotides align to TRBD1. CDR1 and CDR2 (germline): SGHRS, YFSETQ. This CDR3 has 15 residues. Unmatched junction bases numbered 4, after V lost 0 bases and J lost 2 bases.

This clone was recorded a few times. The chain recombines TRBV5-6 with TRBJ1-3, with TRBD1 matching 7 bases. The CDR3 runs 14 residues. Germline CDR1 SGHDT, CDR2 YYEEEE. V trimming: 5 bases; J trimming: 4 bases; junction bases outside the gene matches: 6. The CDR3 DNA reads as TGTGCCAGCAGGATGACAGGGCAAGGAAACACCATATATTTT. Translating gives CASRMTGQGNTIYF.

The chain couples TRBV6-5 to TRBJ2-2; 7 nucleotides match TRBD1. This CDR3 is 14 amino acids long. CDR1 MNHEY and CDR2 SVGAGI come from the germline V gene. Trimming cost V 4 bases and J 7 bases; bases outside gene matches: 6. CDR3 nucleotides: TGTGCCAGCAGTTCCCAGACAGGGTTCGGGGAGCTGTTTTTT. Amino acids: CASSSQTGFGELFF.

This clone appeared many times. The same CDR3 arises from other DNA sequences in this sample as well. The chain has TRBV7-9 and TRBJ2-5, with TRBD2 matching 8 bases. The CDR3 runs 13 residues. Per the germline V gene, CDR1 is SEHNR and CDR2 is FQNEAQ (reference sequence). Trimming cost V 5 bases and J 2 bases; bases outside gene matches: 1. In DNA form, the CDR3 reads TGTGCCAGCAGCCGGGGGGGACAAGAGACCCAGTACTTC. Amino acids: CASSRGGQETQYF.

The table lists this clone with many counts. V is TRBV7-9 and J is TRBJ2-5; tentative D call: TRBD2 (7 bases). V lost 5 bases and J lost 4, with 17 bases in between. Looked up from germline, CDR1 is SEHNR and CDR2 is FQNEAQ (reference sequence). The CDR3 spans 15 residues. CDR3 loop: CASSPSGGALETQYF. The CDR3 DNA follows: TGTGCCAGCAGCCCGAGTGGGGGGGCCTTAGAGACCCAGTACTTC.

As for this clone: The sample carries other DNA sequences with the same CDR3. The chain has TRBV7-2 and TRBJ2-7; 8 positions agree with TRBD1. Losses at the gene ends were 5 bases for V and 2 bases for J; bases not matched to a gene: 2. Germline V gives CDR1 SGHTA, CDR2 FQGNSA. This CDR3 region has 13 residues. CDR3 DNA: TGTGCCAGCAGCCCGGACAGGGCCTACGAGCAGTACTTC. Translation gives CASSPDRAYEQYF. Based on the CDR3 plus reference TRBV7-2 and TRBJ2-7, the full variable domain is GAGVSQSPSNKVTEKGKDVELRCDPISGHTALYWYRQSLGQGLEFLIYFQGNSAPDKSGLPSDRFSAERTGGSVSTLTIQRTQQEDSAVYLCASSPDRAYEQYFGPGTRLTVT.

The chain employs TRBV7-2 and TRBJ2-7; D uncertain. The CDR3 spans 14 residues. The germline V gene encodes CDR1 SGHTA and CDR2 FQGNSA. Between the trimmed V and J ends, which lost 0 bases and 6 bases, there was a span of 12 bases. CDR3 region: CASSLALGKFEQYF. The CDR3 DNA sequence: TGTGCCAGCAGCTTAGCGCTAGGAAAATTCGAGCAGTACTTC. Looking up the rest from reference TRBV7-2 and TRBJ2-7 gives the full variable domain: GAGVSQSPSNKVTEKGKDVELRCDPISGHTALYWYRQSLGQGLEFLIYFQGNSAPDKSGLPSDRFSAERTGGSVSTLTIQRTQQEDSAVYLCASSLALGKFEQYFGPGTRLTVT.

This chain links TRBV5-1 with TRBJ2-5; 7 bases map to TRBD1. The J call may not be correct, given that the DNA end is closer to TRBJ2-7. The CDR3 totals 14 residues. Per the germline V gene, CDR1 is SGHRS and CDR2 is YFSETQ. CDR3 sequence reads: CASSLDRDILEQYF. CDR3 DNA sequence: TGCGCCAGCAGCCTAGACAGGGACATTCTCGAGCAGTACTTC.

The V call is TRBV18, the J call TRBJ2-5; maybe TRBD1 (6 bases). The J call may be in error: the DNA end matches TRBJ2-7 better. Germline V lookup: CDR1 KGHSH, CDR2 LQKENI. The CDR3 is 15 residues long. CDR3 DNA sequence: TGTGCCAGCTCACCACCCGCGACAGGCTCCTACGAGCAGTACTTC. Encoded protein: CASSPPATGSYEQYF.